This passage covers 13 T cell receptor beta chains from one sample sequenced in a study of T cell responses to AZD1222 COVID-19 vaccine. Assay used: immunoSEQ multiplex PCR; TCRdb lists only in-frame clones, some missing. The sample has some 190,000 clones; around 90% are singletons. The specimen was peripheral blood, collected 28 days after the second AZD1222 dose. These receptors all come from an adult who received the AZD1222 COVID-19 vaccine.

For the CDR3, the DNA is TGTGCCAGCAGAATGGACAGTGGGGACCTGAGCAATCAGCCCCAGCATTTT. It specifies CASRMDSGDLSNQPQHF. The rearrangement joins TRBV27 to TRBJ1-5; D is possibly TRBD1 (6 bases). The V gene lost 6 bases and the J gene lost 1 base, with 19 bases spanning the gap. The germline gives CDR1 MNHEY, CDR2 SMNVEV (reference sequence). The CDR3 runs to 17 residues.

The chain recombines TRBV14 with TRBJ2-7, with TRBD1 matching over 8 bases. Trimming took 2 bases from V and 0 from J; bases not matched to a gene: 9. Per germline, CDR1 SGHDN and CDR2 FVKESK. The CDR3 is 17 amino acids. The CDR3 is CASSQKNTGTGSYEQYF. In DNA form, the CDR3 reads TGTGCCAGCAGCCAAAAAAATACCGGGACAGGCTCCTACGAGCAGTACTTC.

The chain has TRBV4-2 and TRBJ1-2, with unresolved D. V was clipped by 0 bases and J by 5 bases, with 16 bases between them. This CDR3 is built from 16 residues. Per the germline V gene, CDR1 is LGHNA and CDR2 is YNFKEQ. The CDR3 DNA is TGTGCCAGCAGCCAAGATGGTGAGGAATTCGGGTATGGCTACACCTTC. It yields the protein CASSQDGEEFGYGYTF.

The J gene is TRBJ1-5, the V gene TRBV19; no firm D call. This CDR3 comprises 13 residues. CDR1 and CDR2 (germline): LNHDA, SQIVND (reference sequence). Trimming left V 7 bases short and J 7 bases short, with 14 bases between. As DNA, the CDR3 is TGTGCCAGTACCACAGACCCCAGGCAGCCCCAGCATTTT. Amino acid sequence: CASTTDPRQPQHF. The full variable domain, in which reference TRBV19 and TRBJ1-5 provide the parts outside the CDR3, is DGGITQSPKYLFRKEGQNVTLSCEQNLNHDAMYWYRQDPGQGLRLIYYSQIVNDFQKGDIAEGYSVSREKKESFPLTVTSAQKNPTAFYLCASTTDPRQPQHFGDGTRLSIL.

This sequence joins TRBV11-2 and TRBJ1-6; D gene uncertain. Germline-derived CDR1 and CDR2 are SGHAT and FQNNGV. Trimming pared 0 bases from V and 6 bases from J, leaving 9 bases between. The CDR3 extends over 15 amino acids. The CDR3, as DNA: TGTGCCAGCAGCTTAGAAACGGGAGGTAATTCACCCCTCCACTTT. Translation: CASSLETGGNSPLHF.

J is TRBJ1-2 and V is TRBV4-3, with 10 bases fitting TRBD1. Per the germline V gene, CDR1 is LGHNA and CDR2 is YSLEER. The J segment lost 6 bases and the V segment lost 0 bases, leaving 4 bases of the junction unmatched. The CDR3 is made up of 15 amino acids. The CDR3 DNA is TGCGCCAGCAGCCAAGATGGGGACAGGGGAAATGGCTACACCTTC. Translating it yields CASSQDGDRGNGYTF.

This chain connects TRBV19 to TRBJ2-6; D uncertain. V was clipped by 2 bases and J by 2 bases, with 7 bases between them. In germline, CDR1 is LNHDA, CDR2 SQIVND (reference sequence). This CDR3 comprises 15 residues. This CDR3 is CASSIRAPGANVLTF. As DNA, the CDR3 is TGTGCCAGTAGTATAAGGGCGCCTGGGGCCAACGTCCTGACTTTC.

The chain links TRBV5-1 to TRBJ1-4, with TRBD1 matching 7 bases. This CDR3 has 17 residues. Unmatched junction bases numbered 10, after V lost 4 bases and J lost 1 base. Germline CDR1 reads SGHRS; CDR2 reads YFSETQ. CDR3 residues: CASSLNPSGGTNEKLFF. CDR3 DNA: TGCGCCAGCAGCCTCAACCCCTCAGGGGGAACTAATGAAAAACTGTTTTTT.

The genes are TRBV27 and TRBJ1-5; the D is unclear. Germline CDR1 reads MNHEY; CDR2 reads SMNVEV (reference sequence). Trimming shortened V by 3 bases and J by 4 bases, and 7 bases separated the two germline ends. The CDR3 spans 13 residues. CDR3 DNA sequence: TGTGCCAGCAGTTTTTGGGGTAATCAGCCCCAGCATTTT. Its translation: CASSFWGNQPQHF.

The gene calls are TRBV14 and TRBJ2-3, with TRBD1 as a possible D gene (5 bases). This CDR3 spans 14 amino acids. CDR1 SGHDN and CDR2 FVKESK come from the germline V gene. V was trimmed by 2 bases and J by 2 bases, leaving 8 bases between them. Here the CDR3 reads CASSQRQNTDTQYF. The CDR3 DNA sequence: TGTGCCAGCAGCCAAAGACAGAACACAGATACGCAGTATTTT.

The chain recombines TRBV7-2 with TRBJ1-1; tentatively, D is TRBD1 (6 bases). Trimming removed 1 base from V and 4 bases from J, with 16 bases in between. Germline V gene data show CDR1 as SGHTA and CDR2 as FQGNSA. This CDR3 spans 16 amino acids. Written as DNA, the CDR3 is TGTGCCAGCAGCTTAGTAGGGAGAGGGGGGGGCACTGAAGCTTTCTTT. It codes for CASSLVGRGGGTEAFF.

The CDR3 nucleotides read TGTGCCTGGAACTTCGGGGGAGGCAATGAGCAGTTCTTC. This sequence encodes CAWNFGGGNEQFF. This chain joins TRBV30 and TRBJ2-1, with D possibly matching TRBD2 (6 bases). Trimming stripped 4 bases from V and 6 bases from J, with 13 bases between. The CDR3 consists of 13 residues. Germline CDR1 GTSNPN, CDR2 SVGIG (reference sequence).

The chain employs TRBV4-3 and TRBJ2-3; 11 nucleotides match TRBD2. The trim removed 0 bases at V and 6 bases at J, leaving 11 bases unmatched. Looked up from germline, CDR1 is LGHNA and CDR2 is YSLEER. The CDR3 runs to 18 residues. The CDR3 coding sequence is TGCGCCAGCAGCCAAGATATTTCAGTAGCGGGGGGGCCGGATACGCAGTATTTT. Translated, it gives CASSQDISVAGGPDTQYF.